This TCR beta chain is from a study of shared clonotypes between healthy human individuals. Into CD45RA+ naive and CD45RA-negative memory subsets, the CD4+ cells were split. Unmatched junction bases numbered 8, after V lost 3 bases and J lost 4 bases. The CDR3 is made up of 16 amino acids. Germline CDR1 SGHTA, CDR2 FQGNSA. As for this clone: The antigen is unknown.

General observations from the study: Shared across several donors were around 5% of the naive CD4 clonotypes. Shared clonotypes across all four donors exceeded non-shared ones in generation probability.

At the deep level, the assay was run. The repertoire was sequenced with immunoSEQ multiplex PCR; TCRdb's copy has only in-frame clones and lacks some. The sample lists 1.6 million or so clones, approximately 97% occurring once. Material for sequencing was naive CD4+ T cells sorted from blood. The subset here: CD45RA+ positively selected. The chain joins TRBV7-2 to TRBJ1-2; TRBD1 aligns across 10 bases. This clonotype was obtained from a man younger than 45 in good health. The CDR3 DNA is TGTGCCAGCAGCTTGTCCGGCGGGACAGGGGTCTATGGCTACACCTTC. It yields the protein CASSLSGGTGVYGYTF.